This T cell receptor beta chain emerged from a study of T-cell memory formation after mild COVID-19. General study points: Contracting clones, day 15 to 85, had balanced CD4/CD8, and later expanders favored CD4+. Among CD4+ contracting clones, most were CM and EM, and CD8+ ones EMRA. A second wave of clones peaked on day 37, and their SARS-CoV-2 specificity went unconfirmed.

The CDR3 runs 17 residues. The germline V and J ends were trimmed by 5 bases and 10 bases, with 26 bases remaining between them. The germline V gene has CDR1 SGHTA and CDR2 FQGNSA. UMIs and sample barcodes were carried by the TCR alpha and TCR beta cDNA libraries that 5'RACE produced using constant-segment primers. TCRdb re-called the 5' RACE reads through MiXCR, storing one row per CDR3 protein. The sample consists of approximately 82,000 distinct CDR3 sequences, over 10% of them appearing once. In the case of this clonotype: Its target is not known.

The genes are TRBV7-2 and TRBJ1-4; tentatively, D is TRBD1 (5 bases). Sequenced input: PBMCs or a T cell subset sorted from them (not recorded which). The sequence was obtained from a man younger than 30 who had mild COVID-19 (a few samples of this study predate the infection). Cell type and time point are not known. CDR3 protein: CASSPEFPGPNVGKLFF. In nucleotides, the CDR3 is TGTGCCAGCAGCCCCGAATTCCCGGGACCCAACGTTGGAAAACTGTTTTTT.